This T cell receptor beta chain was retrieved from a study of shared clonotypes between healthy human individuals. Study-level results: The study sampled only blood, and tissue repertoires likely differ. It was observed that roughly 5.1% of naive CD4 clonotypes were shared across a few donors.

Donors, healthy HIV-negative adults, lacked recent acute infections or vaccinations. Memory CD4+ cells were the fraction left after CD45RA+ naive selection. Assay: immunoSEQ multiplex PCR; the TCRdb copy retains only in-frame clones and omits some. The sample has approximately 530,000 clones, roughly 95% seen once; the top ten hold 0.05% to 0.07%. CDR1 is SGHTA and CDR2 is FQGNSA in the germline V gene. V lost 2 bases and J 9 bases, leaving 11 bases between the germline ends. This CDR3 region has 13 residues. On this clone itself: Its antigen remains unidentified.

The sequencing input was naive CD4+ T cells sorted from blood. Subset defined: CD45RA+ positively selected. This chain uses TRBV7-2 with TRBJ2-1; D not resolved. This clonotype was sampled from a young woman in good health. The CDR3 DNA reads TGTGCCAGCAGCTTATCTGTCGGTGGTGAGCAGTTCTTC. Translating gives CASSLSVGGEQFF.